This T cell receptor beta chain was found in a study of OX40 agonist ivuxolimab in advanced cancers. At the level of the study: Ivuxolimab was delivered to patients intravenously every 2 weeks at doses spanning 0.01 to 10 mg/kg. Hepatocellular carcinoma, melanoma, renal cell or head and neck cancer occurred in dose-escalation patients. Of mixed ages from about 20 to 80 and averaging about 60 years, the group was over 80% male.

Measured with immunoSEQ multiplex PCR; TCRdb has only the in-frame clones, and not every one. The table has around 72,000 clones, around 88% seen once. Overall study results and limits: The study found that CD8+ T cells averaged more expanded clones than CD4+.

The V end was cut by 6 bases, the J end by 0 bases, with 11 bases between. This CDR3 has 15 amino acids. Germline assignment: CDR1 LNHDA and CDR2 SQIVND (reference sequence). A note on this clone: The antigen remains undetermined.

Sequenced material: CD4+ or CD8+ T cells sorted from blood, taken in a trial of the OX40 agonist ivuxolimab. This clonotype was obtained from an adult with an advanced solid tumor such as melanoma, head and neck, liver or kidney cancer. The chain has TRBV19 and TRBJ2-2; no firm D call. The CDR3 coding sequence is TGTGCCAGTAGGCCCGACATTTCGAACACCGGGGAGCTGTTTTTT. It translates to CASRPDISNTGELFF.